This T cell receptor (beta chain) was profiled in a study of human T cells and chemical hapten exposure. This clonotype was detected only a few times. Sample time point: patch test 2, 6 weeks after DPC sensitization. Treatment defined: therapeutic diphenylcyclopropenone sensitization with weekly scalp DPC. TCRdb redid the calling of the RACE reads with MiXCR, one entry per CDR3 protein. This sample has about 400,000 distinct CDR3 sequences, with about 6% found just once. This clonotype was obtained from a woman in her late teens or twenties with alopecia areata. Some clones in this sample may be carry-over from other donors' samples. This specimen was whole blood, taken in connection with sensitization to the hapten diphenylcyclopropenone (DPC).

This CDR3 reads CASSSRAGAANTQYF. The CDR3 DNA reads as TGTGCCAGCAGCTCTCGAGCGGGGGCGGCGAATACGCAGTATTTT. The chain employs TRBV7-8 and TRBJ2-3; TRBD2 aligns across 8 bases. CDR3 length: 15 residues. The V segment lost 4 bases and the J segment 7 bases; nucleotides outside the gene matches: 10. Germline assignment: CDR1 SGHVS and CDR2 FQNEAQ.